A selection of T cell receptor beta chains follows, all from one sample in a study of shared clonotypes between healthy human individuals. Assay used: immunoSEQ multiplex PCR; TCRdb lists only in-frame clones, some missing. The table shows approximately 500,000 clones, with about 96% occurring only once. Sample: naive CD4+ T cells sorted from blood. The receptor set was obtained from a woman aged 25-40 years in good health. Both conserved end residues are trimmed from each CDR3. Each record gives: V gene, J gene, CDR3 protein.

TRBV19	TRBJ2-6	ASSILGHLNSGANVLT
TRBV9	TRBJ2-7	ASSVAPETGSYEQY
TRBV10-3	TRBJ1-2	AISAVWFGSDGYT
TRBV6-1	TRBJ1-1	ASTRRDRVEAF
TRBV27	TRBJ2-3	ASTDSYTQY
TRBV6-1	TRBJ1-3	ASSERLSGNTIY
TRBV7-3	TRBJ1-1	ASSPSGTHTEAF
TRBV7-9	.	ASRSSGLSYEQY
TRBV4-2	TRBJ2-7	ASSLTYSYEQY
TRBV28	TRBJ2-3	ASSFLAGGSTDTQY
TRBV28	.	ASSFLAVWDEQY
TRBV28	TRBJ2-1	ASSLWPEGGEQF
TRBV7-9	TRBJ2-7	ASSLGDRVLSEQY
TRBV5-4	TRBJ1-1	ASSLQGGAEAF
TRBV7-9	TRBJ2-7	AGGGTASYEQY
TRBV7-2	TRBJ2-7	ASSLSPGHVYEQY
TRBV5-4	TRBJ1-1	ASSLDPNTEAF
TRBV2	TRBJ2-6	ASSRLVSGANVLT
TRBV10-2	TRBJ2-3	ASSDHLRDTQY
TRBV15	TRBJ1-4	ATSRGSVATNEKLF
TRBV15	TRBJ1-1	ATSPTGNTEAF
TRBV5-6	TRBJ2-2	ASSRPRHLAGGVTGELF
TRBV28	TRBJ2-5	ASSRTGWYQETQY
TRBV5-4	TRBJ2-7	ASSSATTGGYEQY
TRBV7-2	TRBJ2-3	ASSLAPGLAGSTDTQY
TRBV27	TRBJ1-6	ASSPGRTGQNSPLH
TRBV7-2	TRBJ2-1	ASSLVPAGHNEQF
TRBV5-1	TRBJ2-5	ASSLGLAGVQETQY
TRBV27	TRBJ2-1	ASSFVTVRNEQF
TRBV5-1	TRBJ1-2	ASSLTGYGYT
TRBV7-2	TRBJ2-7	ASSLAGQGASYEQY
TRBV27	TRBJ1-5	ASSYWGGGSNQPQH
TRBV5-1	TRBJ1-4	ASSSGQPREKLF
TRBV7-2	TRBJ2-1	ASSKTSGSGDEQF
TRBV9	TRBJ2-4	ASTDGRGSRNIQY